The rows below give T cell receptor beta chains drawn from one sample of a study of blood T cell repertoires in COVID-19. Clones were read by immunoSEQ multiplex PCR, and TCRdb kept only the in-frame ones, dropping some. The repertoire holds fewer than 60,000 clones, with around 92% as singletons. The sample comprised peripheral blood. These receptors came from a human donor in a cohort sampled during active COVID-19. Each CDR3 is given with its conserved first and last residue. D genes are given only for firm matches. A clone size is listed for some rows: how often the clone was seen (once, few, many), or a class if it is expanded.

. | TRBJ1-1 | TRBV7-9 | . | TGTGCCAGCAGCTTAGTGGCAGGGTTCACTGAAGCTTTCTTT | CASSLVAGFTEAFF
. | TRBJ1-2 | TRBV10-3 | . | TGTGCCATCAGTGGGCCAGGGGAGGGTGGCTACACCTTC | CAISGPGEGGYTF
TRBD1 | TRBJ2-5 | TRBV30 | . | TGTGCCTGGAGTAGCCCGAGGGACAGACCGGGGGAGACCCAGTACTTC | CAWSSPRDRPGETQYF
TRBD1 | TRBJ2-7 | TRBV5-1 | . | TGCGCCAGCAGCCTAGGGACAGGGGGCCACGAGCAGTACTTC | CASSLGTGGHEQYF
TRBD2 | TRBJ2-7 | TRBV27 | . | TGTGCCAGCAGCAAGAGTGTGACGGGGGGGAACGAGCAGTACTTC | CASSKSVTGGNEQYF
TRBD1 | TRBJ1-2 | TRBV2 | . | TGTGCCAGCAGCACAGACAGGGTTATTGGCTACACCTTC | CASSTDRVIGYTF
TRBD1 | TRBJ1-4 | TRBV6-5 | . | TGTGCCAGCAGTACCCTCGGGACAGGGAATGAAAAACTGTTTTTT | CASSTLGTGNEKLFF
TRBD1 | TRBJ1-2 | TRBV29-1 | . | TGCAGCGCCGGGACAGACAATGGCTACACCTTC | CSAGTDNGYTF
TRBD2 | TRBJ2-5 | TRBV9 | . | TGTGCCAGCAGCGTAAGGTCTCGGGGGGGCAGGGAGACCCAGTACTTC | CASSVRSRGGRETQYF
. | TRBJ1-3 | TRBV9 | . | TGTGCCAGCACCACAGGTCCTGGAAACACCATATATTTT | CASTTGPGNTIYF
TRBD2 | TRBJ2-3 | TRBV15 | . | TGTGCCACCAGCAGAGATCGGGCGGGACTAGCGGGGGGAGATACGCAGTATTTT | CATSRDRAGLAGGDTQYF
. | TRBJ2-1 | TRBV9 | . | TGTGCCCCCCACGCCGGGAACAATGAGCAGTTCTTC | CAPHAGNNEQFF
. | TRBJ1-2 | TRBV20-1 | . | TGCAGTGCTAGTAGACAAGTGCATGGCTACACCTTC | CSASRQVHGYTF
. | TRBJ2-1 | TRBV6-5 | . | TGTGCCAGCAGACGCAGGGCAGTATCCTACAATGAGCAGTTCTTC | CASRRRAVSYNEQFF
. | TRBJ1-6 | TRBV5-1 | . | TGCGCCAGCAGAAAGACCCTCGAGGGTAATTCACCCCTCCACTTT | CASRKTLEGNSPLHF
. | TRBJ1-5 | TRBV4-3 | . | TGCGCCAGCAGCCAAGGGTGGGGCCCTCAGCCCCAGCATTTT | CASSQGWGPQPQHF
TRBD1 | TRBJ1-1 | TRBV3-1/TRBV3-2 | . | TGTGCCAGCAGCTTTAGGACAGGGCAAGAAGCTTTCTTT | CASSFRTGQEAFF
TRBD2 | TRBJ2-1 | TRBV2 | . | TGTGCCAGCAGGGCCGGGACTAGCGGCAATGAGCAGTTCTTC | CASRAGTSGNEQFF
. | TRBJ2-7 | TRBV6-5 | . | TGTGCCAGCAGTTACGCTAGTCTGAGCTCCTACGAGCAGTACTTC | CASSYASLSSYEQYF
TRBD1 | TRBJ1-6 | TRBV7-9 | . | TGTGCCAGCAGGGAGGCAGGGGGCAGTTCACCCCTCCACTTT | CASREAGGSSPLHF
. | TRBJ1-2 | TRBV2 | . | TGTGCCAGCAGTGTACAAAATAACTATGGCTACACCTTC | CASSVQNNYGYTF
. | TRBJ2-7 | TRBV3-1/TRBV3-2 | . | TGTGCCAGCAGCCAATTAGGGGTTGGGGCCTACGAGCAGTACTTC | CASSQLGVGAYEQYF
TRBD2 | TRBJ2-5 | TRBV7-2 | . | TGTGCCAGCAGCTTAACGGCTAGCGGACAAGAGACCCAGTACTTC | CASSLTASGQETQYF
TRBD2 | TRBJ2-5 | TRBV5-1 | . | TGCGCCAGCAGCTTGGGATATAGGACTAGCGGGGGCCAAGAGACCCAGTACTTC | CASSLGYRTSGGQETQYF
. | TRBJ2-5 | TRBV12-3/TRBV12-4 | . | TGTGCCAGCAGTTTAGAGTCGGGGGCCCAGTACTTC | CASSLESGAQYF
. | TRBJ1-2 | TRBV4-2 | . | TGTGCCAGCAGCCAACGACTTGCGGGGTCCCCTAACTATGGCTACACCTTC | CASSQRLAGSPNYGYTF
. | TRBJ2-7 | TRBV18 | . | TGTGCCAGCTCACCACGTGTGGGAACAGGGAAGGCGTACGAGCAGTACTTC | CASSPRVGTGKAYEQYF
. | TRBJ1-2 | TRBV6-2/TRBV6-3 | . | TGTGCCAGCAGCCGTACTAACTATGGCTACACCTTC | CASSRTNYGYTF
. | TRBJ1-2 | TRBV25-1 | . | TGTGCCAGCAGTGTGTCCCCCCTTTCTTATGGCTACACCTTC | CASSVSPLSYGYTF
TRBD1 | TRBJ2-7 | TRBV6-5 | . | TGTGCCAGCAGGACGACAGGGAGCGACGAGCAGTACTTC | CASRTTGSDEQYF
. | TRBJ2-7 | TRBV4-2 | . | TGTGCCAGCAGCCAAGAAGGGGGGGCAGGGGCTGCTTACTACGAGCAGTACTTC | CASSQEGGAGAAYYEQYF
. | TRBJ2-1 | TRBV4-3 | . | TGCGCCAGCAGCCAAGATGTGGTGGCAGGTAGTAATGAGCAGTTCTTC | CASSQDVVAGSNEQFF
TRBD2 | TRBJ2-2 | TRBV3-1/TRBV3-2 | . | TGTGCCAGCAGCGAGCGGGGGGTAAACACCGGGGAGCTGTTTTTT | CASSERGVNTGELFF
. | TRBJ1-1 | TRBV6-1 | . | TGTGCCAGCAGTGAATACAGGAACACTGAAGCTTTCTTT | CASSEYRNTEAFF
TRBD1 | TRBJ1-3 | TRBV9 | . | TGTGCCAGCAGCCTCCGGACAGGTTGGTCTGGAAACACCATATATTTT | CASSLRTGWSGNTIYF
. | TRBJ1-2 | TRBV13 | . | TGTGCCAGCAGCTTAACAGCTAACTATGGCTACACCTTC | CASSLTANYGYTF
. | TRBJ2-7 | TRBV6-5 | . | TGTGCCAGCAGCCTCACAGGGCCCAGCTCCTACGAGCAGTACTTC | CASSLTGPSSYEQYF
. | TRBJ2-7 | TRBV4-3 | . | TGCGCCAGCAGCCAAGGAACAGGGAGATACGAGCAGTACTTC | CASSQGTGRYEQYF
. | TRBJ2-3 | TRBV6-5 | . | TGTGCCAGCAGCGATGGACAGTCAAGCACAGATACGCAGTATTTT | CASSDGQSSTDTQYF
. | TRBJ1-2 | TRBV7-3 | once | TGTGCCAGCAGCTCAGAAAGACAGCAGGTCTATGGCTACACCTTC | CASSSERQQVYGYTF
TRBD1 | TRBJ2-5 | TRBV7-2 | . | TGTGCCAGCAGCACTATTCAGGGGGCATGGGAGACCCAGTACTTC | CASSTIQGAWETQYF
TRBD1 | TRBJ2-1 | TRBV10-3 | . | TGTGCCATCAGTGCCCAGGGACAGGCACAGGAGGGCTCCTACAATGAGCAGTTCTTC | CAISAQGQAQEGSYNEQFF
. | TRBJ2-5 | TRBV5-1 | once | TGCGCCAGCAGCTTGCAGGGGTTGGAGGAGACCCAGTACTTC | CASSLQGLEETQYF
. | TRBJ1-1 | TRBV6-5 | few | TGTGCCAGCAGTTATAGTTATCAACAGGCGGCTGAAGCTTTCTTT | CASSYSYQQAAEAFF
. | TRBJ1-2 | TRBV5-4 | . | TGTGCCACCCGGTCCTTGACAGGAACCTATGGCTACACCTTC | CATRSLTGTYGYTF